Below, 24 T cell receptor beta chains from the same sample are listed, as sequenced in a study of CD8 T cells in Susac syndrome. RNA in amounts of roughly 0.5 to 1 ug was reverse transcribed with random hexamers. TCRdb reprocessed the immunoSEQ multiplex PCR reads via MiXCR and lists one record per CDR3 protein. The table includes some 160,000 distinct CDR3 sequences, roughly 96% detected once. The sequenced sample consisted of CD8+ T cells from PBMCs. Every receptor here comes from a human donor with multiple sclerosis.

This clonotype has only a few counts. This rearrangement joins TRBV29-1 to TRBJ2-3, with 15 bases lining up with TRBD2. V was clipped by 7 bases and J by 0 bases; unmatched bases: 8. Germline V gives CDR1 SQVTM, CDR2 ANQGSEA. The CDR3 runs 17 residues. In DNA, the CDR3 is TGCAGCGGAACTGGACTAGCGGGGGGGCCGAGCACAGATACGCAGTATTTT. Amino acid sequence: CSGTGLAGGPSTDTQYF.

This chain links TRBV3-1 with TRBJ2-1, with 9 bases identical to TRBD2. Germline V gives CDR1 LGHDT, CDR2 YNNKEL (reference sequence). The CDR3 contains 17 residues. With 0 bases clipped from V and 8 bases from J, the junction kept 11 bases outside the gene matches. The CDR3 spells CASSQDRGSGRFDEQFF. CDR3 nucleotides: TGTGCCAGCAGCCAAGATAGGGGTAGCGGGAGATTCGATGAGCAGTTCTTC.

This rearrangement joins TRBV5-4 to TRBJ2-1; the D is unclear. The V end lost 1 base, the J end lost 8 bases, and 10 bases lay between the germline ends. This CDR3 spans 13 amino acids. Germline V CDR1 and CDR2: SGHNT, YYREEE (reference sequence). The CDR3 bases are TGTGCCAGCAGCTTGTGGTCCACGGATGAGCAGTTCTTC. Protein: CASSLWSTDEQFF. Full variable domain (outside the CDR3, taken from reference TRBV5-4 and TRBJ2-1): ETGVTQSPTHLIKTRGQQVTLRCSSQSGHNTVSWYQQALGQGPQFIFQYYREEENGRGNFPPRFSGLQFPNYSSELNVNALELDDSALYLCASSLWSTDEQFFGPGTRLTVL.

J is TRBJ2-1 and V is TRBV5-1, with D tentatively TRBD2 (6 bases). Between the trimmed V and J ends, which lost 5 bases and 10 bases, there was a span of 13 bases. The CDR3 length is 12 residues. Germline CDR1 is SGHRS and CDR2 is YFSETQ. CDR3 loop: CASSERGREQFF. The CDR3 DNA is TGCGCCAGCAGTGAACGGGGGAGGGAGCAGTTCTTC.

J is TRBJ2-1 and V is TRBV27, with 12 bases fitting TRBD2. The V gene's germline CDR1 is MNHEY and CDR2 SMNVEV (reference sequence). V dropped 4 bases and J dropped 0; count of bases not matched to a gene: 7. The CDR3 length is 18 residues. The CDR3 protein is CASSSRLAGALSYNEQFF. Here the CDR3 DNA reads TGTGCCAGCAGTTCGCGACTAGCGGGGGCCCTCTCCTACAATGAGCAGTTCTTC.

The chain carries TRBV4-1 and TRBJ2-7, with 7 bases fitting TRBD1. Germline loops: CDR1 MGHRA, CDR2 YSYEKL. Trimming removed 4 bases from V and 2 bases from J; junction bases left unmatched: 5. This CDR3 spans 14 amino acids. CDR3 region: CASSPPGTAYEQYF. The DNA of the CDR3 is TGCGCCAGCAGCCCTCCCGGGACAGCCTACGAGCAGTACTTC.

The chain couples TRBV4-1 to TRBJ2-5; D unclear. V was pared by 4 bases and J by 4 bases, with 16 bases between. The germline CDR1 and CDR2 sequences are MGHRA and YSYEKL. The CDR3 spans 15 residues. The CDR3, as DNA: TGCGCCAGCAGCCCCAGTTTTTTCAGTGGAGAGACCCAGTACTTC. It encodes CASSPSFFSGETQYF.

The chain is built from TRBV7-6 and TRBJ2-7; either TRBD1 or TRBD2 may supply D (5 bases each). This CDR3 comprises 13 residues. V lost 4 bases and J lost 1, with 8 bases in between. Germline V lookup: CDR1 SGHVS, CDR2 FNYEAQ. CDR3 sequence reads: CASSWDGSYEQYF. As DNA, the CDR3 is TGTGCCAGCAGCTGGGACGGGTCCTACGAGCAGTACTTC.

The chain couples TRBV30 to TRBJ2-4, with unresolved D. Trimming left V 6 bases short and J 2 bases short, with 14 bases between. The CDR3 consists of 14 residues. Per germline, CDR1 GTSNPN and CDR2 SVGIG (reference sequence). The chain's CDR3 is CACVEGMSKNIQYF. CDR3 bases: TGTGCCTGTGTTGAAGGGATGTCCAAAAACATTCAGTACTTC.

The gene calls are TRBV29-1 and TRBJ1-2; D call uncertain. Looked up from germline, CDR1 is SQVTM and CDR2 is ANQGSEA. CDR3 length: 15 residues. The V end was cut by 3 bases, the J end by 3 bases, with 17 bases between. CDR3 sequence reads: CSVDFRPVAHYGYTF. CDR3 DNA sequence: TGCAGCGTTGATTTCCGCCCTGTGGCACACTATGGCTACACCTTC.

The DNA of the CDR3 is TGTGCCAGCAGCCTGGCAACCGGGACAGCTTATTACGAGCAGTACTTC. It is translated as CASSLATGTAYYEQYF. The chain links TRBV5-6 to TRBJ2-7, with TRBD1 matching over 7 bases. CDR1 and CDR2 from the germline V gene are SGHDT and YYEEEE. Trimming took 4 bases from V and 4 from J; bases not matched to a gene: 14. This CDR3 comprises 16 residues.

J is TRBJ1-1 and V is TRBV20-1; D might be TRBD1 (5 bases). The CDR3 totals 15 residues. Germline CDR1 reads DFQATT; CDR2 reads SNEGSKA (reference sequence). V was trimmed by 0 bases and J by 1 base, leaving 12 bases between them. CDR3 in DNA: TGCAGTGCTAGAGATTTGACAGATCAGAACACTGAAGCTTTCTTT. This encodes CSARDLTDQNTEAFF.

The gene calls are TRBV10-3 and TRBJ2-7, with 7 bases lining up with TRBD2. Per the germline V gene, CDR1 is ENHRY and CDR2 is SYGVKD. This CDR3 is built from 16 residues. The trim removed 3 bases at V and 3 bases at J, leaving 11 bases unmatched. DNA of the CDR3: TGTGCCATCAGTGATTACTTAGCGGGTCACCTCTACGAGCAGTACTTC. Its protein is CAISDYLAGHLYEQYF.

J is TRBJ1-5 and V is TRBV7-2; D not certain. Trimming pared 2 bases from V and 3 bases from J, leaving 8 bases between. This CDR3 has 14 amino acids. CDR1 and CDR2 (germline): SGHTA, FQGNSA. The CDR3 DNA follows: TGTGCCAGCAGCTTAAACAGTTACAATCAGCCCCAGCATTTT. It encodes CASSLNSYNQPQHF. The full variable domain, its missing parts supplied by reference TRBV7-2 and TRBJ1-5, is GAGVSQSPSNKVTEKGKDVELRCDPISGHTALYWYRQSLGQGLEFLIYFQGNSAPDKSGLPSDRFSAERTGGSVSTLTIQRTQQEDSAVYLCASSLNSYNQPQHFGDGTRLSIL.

As DNA, the CDR3 is TGTGCCAGCAGCTCCAATAGCGGGCGGGCAATTTACGAGCAGTACTTC. It yields the protein CASSSNSGRAIYEQYF. V gene TRBV7-9 combines with J gene TRBJ2-7; 7 bases align to TRBD2. In germline, CDR1 is SEHNR, CDR2 FQNEAQ (reference sequence). This CDR3 is 16 amino acids long. J lost 4 bases, V lost 4 bases, and 13 bases had no gene match.

V and J are TRBV19 and TRBJ2-7; the D call may be TRBD1 or TRBD2 (5 bases each). Trimming removed 3 bases at V and 5 bases at J, with 17 bases between. The CDR3 length is 15 residues. Germline CDR1 and CDR2: LNHDA and SQIVND (reference sequence). The CDR3 here is CASSMWGWSPHEQYF. CDR3 coding DNA: TGTGCCAGTAGTATGTGGGGGTGGTCCCCCCACGAGCAGTACTTC.

The chain employs TRBV12-3 or TRBV12-4 and TRBJ2-7; D might be TRBD1 (5 bases). The V end was cut by 5 bases, the J end by 3 bases, with 8 bases between. The CDR3 totals 12 residues. As DNA, the CDR3 is TGTGCCAGCAGTCGACAGAACTACGAGCAGTACTTC. It translates to CASSRQNYEQYF.

The chain employs TRBV20-1 and TRBJ2-2, with D possibly TRBD1 on 6 matching bases. V was shortened by 0 bases and J by 5 bases, with 7 bases between the two germline ends. Looked up from germline, CDR1 is DFQATT and CDR2 is SNEGSKA (reference sequence). This CDR3 is 13 amino acids long. CDR3 nucleotides: TGCAGTGCTAGAGATGGACAGACCGGGGAGCTGTTTTTT. Translating gives CSARDGQTGELFF.

The chain combines TRBV29-1 with TRBJ2-1; TRBD2 agrees at 9 bases. The V and J ends lost 6 bases and 0 bases, in that order; junction bases with no gene match: 9. Germline V gene lookup returns CDR1 SQVTM and CDR2 ANQGSEA. This CDR3 has 16 residues. The DNA for the CDR3 is TGCAGCGTGAGAGGGCTAGCGGGGAGCTCCTACAATGAGCAGTTCTTC. Protein product: CSVRGLAGSSYNEQFF.

The V and J genes are TRBV2 and TRBJ2-7, with a tentative D call TRBD2 (6 bases). V lost 8 bases to trimming and J lost 6 bases, with 8 bases between them. From germline, CDR1 is SNHLY and CDR2 FYNNEI. The CDR3 runs 10 residues. The CDR3 here is CASGGSEQYF. CDR3 bases: TGTGCCAGCGGGGGGAGCGAGCAGTACTTC.

This chain joins TRBV29-1 and TRBJ1-1, with a possible D match to TRBD1 (6 bases). Trimming stripped 6 bases from V and 1 base from J, with 18 bases between. Germline lookup yields CDR1 SQVTM and CDR2 ANQGSEA. CDR3 length equals 15 residues. In nucleotides, the CDR3 is TGCAGCGTCCCTAGGGCGGGGGACAAGAACACTGAAGCTTTCTTT. Its protein product is CSVPRAGDKNTEAFF. The variable domain in full, completed from reference TRBV29-1 and TRBJ1-1, reads SAVISQKPSRDICQRGTSLTIQCQVDSQVTMMFWYRQQPGQSLTLIATANQGSEATYESGFVIDKFPISRPNLTFSTLTVSNMSPEDSSIYLCSVPRAGDKNTEAFFGQGTRLTVV.

The chain links TRBV25-1 to TRBJ1-1; D might be TRBD1 (5 bases). Per the germline V gene, CDR1 is MGHDK and CDR2 is SYGVNS. Trimming shortened V by 3 bases and J by 8 bases, and 10 bases separated the two germline ends. This CDR3 is built from 12 residues. The CDR3 is CASSDAAGEAFF. The CDR3 nucleotides read TGTGCCAGCAGTGATGCGGCAGGGGAAGCTTTCTTT.

V usage is TRBV27 and J usage is TRBJ2-7; D is unresolved. Trimming took off 8 bases at V and 4 bases at J, with 12 bases between the two ends. There are 12 residues in the CDR3. From germline, CDR1 is MNHEY and CDR2 SMNVEV (reference sequence). The CDR3 region is CASGIGFYEQYF. As DNA, the CDR3 is TGTGCCAGCGGAATCGGATTTTACGAGCAGTACTTC.

The gene calls are TRBV23-1 and TRBJ1-5; weak D call: TRBD1 (5 bases). TRBV23-1 is treated as an ORF (open reading frame) with a function not yet certain. The V end was cut by 1 base, the J end by 6 bases, with 10 bases between. This CDR3 has 14 amino acids. The CDR3 region is CASSQWRGGQPQHF. CDR3 sequence (DNA): TGCGCCAGCAGTCAATGGAGGGGCGGTCAGCCCCAGCATTTT.